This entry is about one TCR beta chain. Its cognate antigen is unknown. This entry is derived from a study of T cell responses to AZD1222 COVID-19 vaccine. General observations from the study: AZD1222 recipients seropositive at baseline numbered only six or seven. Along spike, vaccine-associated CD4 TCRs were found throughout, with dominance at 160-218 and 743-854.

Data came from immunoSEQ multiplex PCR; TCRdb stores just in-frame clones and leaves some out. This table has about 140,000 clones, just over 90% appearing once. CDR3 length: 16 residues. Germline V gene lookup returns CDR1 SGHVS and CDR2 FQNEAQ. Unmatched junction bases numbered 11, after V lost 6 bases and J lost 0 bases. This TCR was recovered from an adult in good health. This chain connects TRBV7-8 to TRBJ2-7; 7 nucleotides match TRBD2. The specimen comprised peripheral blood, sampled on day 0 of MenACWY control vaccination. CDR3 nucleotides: TGTGCCAGCAGGGAGGGGAGGGCCCTAAGCTCCTACGAGCAGTACTTC. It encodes CASREGRALSSYEQYF.